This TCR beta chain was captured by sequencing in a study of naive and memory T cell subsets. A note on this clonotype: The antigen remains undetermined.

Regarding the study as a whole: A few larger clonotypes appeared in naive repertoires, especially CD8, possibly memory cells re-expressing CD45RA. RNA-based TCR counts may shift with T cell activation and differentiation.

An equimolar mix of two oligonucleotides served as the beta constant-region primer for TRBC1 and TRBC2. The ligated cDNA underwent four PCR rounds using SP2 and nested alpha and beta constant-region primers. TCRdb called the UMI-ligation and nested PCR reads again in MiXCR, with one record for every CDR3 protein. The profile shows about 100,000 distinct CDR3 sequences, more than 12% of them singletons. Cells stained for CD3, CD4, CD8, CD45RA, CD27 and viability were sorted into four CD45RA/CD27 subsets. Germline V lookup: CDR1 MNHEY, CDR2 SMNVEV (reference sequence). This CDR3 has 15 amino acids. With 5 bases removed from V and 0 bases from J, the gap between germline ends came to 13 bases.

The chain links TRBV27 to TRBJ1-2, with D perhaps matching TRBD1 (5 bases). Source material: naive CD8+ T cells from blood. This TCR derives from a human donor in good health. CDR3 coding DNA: TGTGCCAGCAGTCCGCCGGGGGGGACTAACTATGGCTACACCTTC. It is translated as CASSPPGGTNYGYTF.